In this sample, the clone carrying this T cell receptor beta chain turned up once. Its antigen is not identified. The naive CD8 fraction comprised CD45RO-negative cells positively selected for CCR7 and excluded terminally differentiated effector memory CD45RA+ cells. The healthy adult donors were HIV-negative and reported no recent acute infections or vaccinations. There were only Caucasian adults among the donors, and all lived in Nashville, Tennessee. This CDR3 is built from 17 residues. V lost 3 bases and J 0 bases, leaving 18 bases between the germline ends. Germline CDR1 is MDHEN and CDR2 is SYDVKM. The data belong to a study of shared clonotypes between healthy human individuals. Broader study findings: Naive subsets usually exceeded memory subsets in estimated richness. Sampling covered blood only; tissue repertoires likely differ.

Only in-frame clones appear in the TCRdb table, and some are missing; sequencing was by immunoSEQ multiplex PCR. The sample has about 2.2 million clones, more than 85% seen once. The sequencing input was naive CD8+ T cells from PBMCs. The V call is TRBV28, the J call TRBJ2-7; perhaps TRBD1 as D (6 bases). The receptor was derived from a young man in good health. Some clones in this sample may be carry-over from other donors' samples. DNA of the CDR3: TGTGCCAGCAGTTTCCCGTTGGACAGCGCGACCTCCTACGAGCAGTACTTC. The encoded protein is CASSFPLDSATSYEQYF.